A selection of T cell receptor beta chains follows, all from one sample in a study of T-cell reconstitution after alpha-beta-depleted transplantation in children. In TCRdb, the PCR reads were re-called with MiXCR into one record per CDR3 protein. The sample carries about a million distinct CDR3 sequences, roughly 29% recorded once. The sample consisted of PBMCs, mostly from graft donor cells, taken 360 days after TCRalphabeta/CD19-depleted stem cell transplant. The origin of the receptors is a boy under two years old who had a stem cell transplant for SCID, so the T cells may come from the graft donor. The CDR3 runs from the conserved cysteine through the conserved F or W. A D gene is named only where the DNA matches it firmly. Some rows have no size entry. The others give once, few or many, or a class for an expanded clone.

d_call	clone_size	v_call	j_call	cdr3_nt	cdr3_aa
TRBD1	few	TRBV20-1	TRBJ2-4	TGCAGTGCTAGCCGGGACAGAAACATTCAGTACTTC	CSASRDRNIQYF
TRBD2	NA	TRBV20-1	TRBJ2-1	TGCAGTGCTAGGGATGAACCCGGTATGGAGCGGGGGCGGCCCTTGATGTACAATGAGCAGTTCTTC	CSARDEPGMERGRPLMYNEQFF
TRBD1	NA	TRBV20-1	TRBJ2-2	TGCAGTGCTTACGAGGGGGCGCTCACCGGGGAGCTGTTTTTT	CSAYEGALTGELFF
NA	few	TRBV12-3/TRBV12-4	TRBJ2-7	TGTGCCAGCGGACAACTTACCCCCCACGAGCAGTACTTC	CASGQLTPHEQYF
NA	NA	TRBV28	TRBJ1-5	TGTGCCAGTGGCAGCAATCAGCCCCAGCATTTT	CASGSNQPQHF
TRBD1	many	TRBV7-9	TRBJ1-1	TGTGCCAGCAGTTTCACGACAGGGATGAACACTGAAGCTTTCTTT	CASSFTTGMNTEAFF
TRBD1	many	TRBV29-1	TRBJ1-1	TGCAGCGCCTCGGGACAGTTGAACACTGAAGCTTTCTTT	CSASGQLNTEAFF
NA	few	TRBV28	TRBJ1-1	TGTGCCAGCAGTTTCGGGGTCGAGGGCACTGAAGCTTTCTTT	CASSFGVEGTEAFF
TRBD2	NA	TRBV20-1	TRBJ2-1	TGCAGTGCTAGAGATGTGGGACTAGCAGTACGCAATGAGCAGTTCTTC	CSARDVGLAVRNEQFF
NA	NA	TRBV7-2	TRBJ2-1	TGTGCCAGCAGCTTAGAGATCTATGAGCAGTTCTTC	CASSLEIYEQFF
TRBD1	NA	TRBV15	TRBJ2-3	TGTGCCACCAGCAGAGAGCCCGGGACAGGGGACCGCACAGATACGCAGTATTTT	CATSREPGTGDRTDTQYF
NA	once	TRBV10-3	TRBJ2-7	TGTGCCATCAGTGAGTCCGGGATTGGCGAGCAGTACTTC	CAISESGIGEQYF
TRBD1	few	TRBV19	TRBJ2-7	TGTGCCAGTAGTATCCGGGACAGATACTACGAGCAGTACTTC	CASSIRDRYYEQYF